The 31 T cell receptor beta chains listed next were all sequenced from one sample in a study of T cells in Graves' hyperthyroidism and ophthalmopathy. Amplification of TCR beta CDR3 regions used RNA as the template. The TCR CDR3 first-round RT-PCR relied on the HTBI primer set. TCRdb processed the multiplex PCR reads anew with MiXCR; each CDR3 protein has one entry. The top ten hold about 11% of the sample, which has 400,000 to 550,000 distinct CDR3 sequences, around a quarter seen once. The source material was blood. The source of these receptors is a woman aged 30 to 39 with Graves' ophthalmopathy.

V is TRBV20-1 and J is TRBJ2-7, with TRBD2 identical over 7 bases. The junction had 10 bases not matched to a gene; V was cut back by 2 bases and J by 3 bases. CDR3 length: 15 residues. In germline, CDR1 is DFQATT, CDR2 SNEGSKA (reference sequence). The CDR3 nucleotides are TGCAGTGCTAGATCAGACCGGGACTATGGCTACGAGCAGTACTTC. It specifies CSARSDRDYGYEQYF.

This clonotype was detected ten times or more. This rearrangement joins TRBV20-1 to TRBJ2-7, with unresolved D. Germline CDR1 and CDR2: DFQATT and SNEGSKA (reference sequence). The CDR3 contains 14 residues. The V end lost 5 bases, the J end lost 3 bases, and 17 bases lay between the germline ends. The CDR3 loop is CSAPSELPGYEQYF. CDR3 bases: TGCAGTGCTCCCTCGGAGCTTCCAGGCTACGAGCAGTACTTC.

This clonotype was seen a few times. This rearrangement joins TRBV11-1 to TRBJ2-7; weak D call: TRBD2 (7 bases). The germline V gene encodes CDR1 SGHAT and CDR2 FQDESV (reference sequence). V shed 5 bases and J shed 3 bases, with 23 bases lying between them. There are 17 residues in the CDR3. The CDR3 spells CASSPSRGAGENYEQYF. The CDR3 nucleotides are TGTGCCAGCAGCCCATCTCGGGGGGCAGGGGAGAACTACGAGCAGTACTTC.

This clonotype was seen ten or more times. The chain uses TRBV3-1 and TRBJ1-3; 9 bases map to TRBD1. CDR1 is LGHDT, CDR2 YNNKEL, per germline (reference sequence). The CDR3 is 15 amino acids. The J segment lost 7 bases and the V segment lost 5 bases, leaving 9 bases of the junction unmatched. The CDR3 region is CASSDRDRVGNTIYF. The CDR3 DNA reads as TGTGCCAGCAGCGACCGGGACAGGGTGGGCAACACCATATATTTT.

Many counts were recorded for this clonotype. The genes are TRBV30 and TRBJ1-3, with no clear D. This CDR3 has 11 residues. Trimming removed 4 bases at V and 1 base at J, with 2 bases between. The germline gives CDR1 GTSNPN, CDR2 SVGIG (reference sequence). The CDR3 DNA sequence: TGTGCCTGGACTTCTGGAAACACCATATATTTT. It codes for CAWTSGNTIYF.

This clonotype was counted between two and nine times. The V call is TRBV7-8, the J call TRBJ2-7, with 7 bases that match TRBD1. Trimming at V came to 5 bases and at J to 5 bases, leaving 9 bases not matched to a gene. CDR1 and CDR2 (germline): SGHVS, FQNEAQ. This CDR3 has 14 residues. The DNA of the CDR3 is TGTGCCAGCAGCCGGACAGGTTTAAATAACGAGCAGTACTTC. It translates to CASSRTGLNNEQYF.

This clonotype was counted at least ten times. The genes are TRBV28 and TRBJ1-5; D is undetermined. The V gene lost 2 bases and the J gene lost 6 bases, with 5 bases spanning the gap. Germline V CDR1 and CDR2: MDHEN, SYDVKM. This CDR3 spans 12 amino acids. CDR3 region: CASSLKGQPQHF. The CDR3 nucleotides read TGTGCCAGCAGTTTAAAGGGTCAGCCCCAGCATTTT.

This clonotype has a count of ten or more. The chain combines TRBV9 with TRBJ1-5, with D possibly matching TRBD1 (6 bases). Trimming stripped 3 bases from V and 7 bases from J, with 23 bases between. Germline V gene sequence: CDR1 SGDLS, CDR2 YYNGEE. This CDR3 region has 17 residues. CDR3 sequence reads: CASSEGGGTVPGQPQHF. CDR3 bases: TGTGCCAGCAGCGAGGGAGGGGGGACGGTGCCAGGGCAGCCCCAGCATTTT.

In this sample, this clonotype turned up many times. The genes are TRBV7-2 and TRBJ2-7; 10 bases agree with TRBD1. Germline V gene lookup returns CDR1 SGHTA and CDR2 FQGNSA. CDR3 length: 14 residues. V was clipped by 5 bases and J by 6 bases; unmatched bases: 7. The CDR3 region is CASSPDRGRGEQYF. Here the CDR3 DNA reads TGTGCCAGCAGCCCAGACAGGGGGCGCGGCGAGCAGTACTTC.

This clonotype was counted ten times or more. CDR3 sequence reads: CATSRGGYEQYF. DNA for the CDR3: TGTGCCACCAGCAGAGGAGGGTACGAGCAGTACTTC. The rearrangement links TRBV15 to TRBJ2-7; D possibly corresponds to TRBD2 (5 bases). The length of the CDR3 is 12 residues. Germline V gives CDR1 LNHNV, CDR2 YYDKDF (reference sequence). V was clipped by 1 base and J by 4 bases, with 5 bases between them.

This clonotype showed up many times. V gene TRBV6-5 combines with J gene TRBJ1-1, with D maybe TRBD1 (5 bases). V was clipped by 5 bases and J by 1 base, with 11 bases between them. CDR3 length equals 14 residues. CDR1 is MNHEY, CDR2 SVGAGI, per germline. Here the CDR3 DNA reads TGTGCCAGCAGTCACCGACAGCAGAACACTGAAGCTTTCTTT. Translated: CASSHRQQNTEAFF.

This clonotype was picked up many times. The CDR3 reads CSVQRDNLNTEAFF. The DNA for the CDR3 is TGCAGCGTGCAACGGGACAACCTGAACACTGAAGCTTTCTTT. The chain has TRBV29-1 and TRBJ1-1; D may be TRBD1 (6 bases). CDR3 length equals 14 residues. Germline V gene data show CDR1 as SQVTM and CDR2 as ANQGSEA. The ends were cut back, 6 bases at V and 0 bases at J, with 14 bases in the middle.

As DNA, the CDR3 is TGCAGTGCTAGTCCCGCTACTAGCAATCAGCCCCAGCATTTT. This sequence encodes CSASPATSNQPQHF. The J gene is TRBJ1-5, the V gene TRBV20-1; the D is unclear. Germline V gene data show CDR1 as DFQATT and CDR2 as SNEGSKA (reference sequence). V was shortened by 3 bases and J by 0 bases, with 9 bases between the two germline ends. The CDR3 runs to 14 residues.

This clonotype was observed many times. The V gene is TRBV7-6, the J gene TRBJ2-7, with TRBD2 matching 7 bases. V lost 5 bases and J lost 1; bases outside the gene matches: 8. CDR1 and CDR2 (germline): SGHVS, FNYEAQ. The CDR3 contains 15 residues. CDR3 region: CASSPPLAVSYEQYF. The DNA for the CDR3 is TGTGCCAGCAGCCCACCCCTAGCGGTATCCTACGAGCAGTACTTC.

Ten or more counts support this clonotype. The V call is TRBV7-9, the J call TRBJ1-2; 8 bases fit TRBD1. Germline values: CDR1 SEHNR, CDR2 FQNEAQ (reference sequence). The CDR3 spans 15 residues. The V gene end was trimmed by 5 bases and the J gene end by 2 bases; junction bases not matched to a gene: 7. The DNA of the CDR3 is TGTGCCAGCAGCCCCCGACAGGGGAACAACTATGGCTACACCTTC. Its translation is CASSPRQGNNYGYTF.

At least ten counts were recorded for this clonotype. This chain connects TRBV29-1 to TRBJ1-1, with TRBD1 as a possible D gene (6 bases). CDR3 length equals 12 residues. Germline V gene sequence: CDR1 SQVTM, CDR2 ANQGSEA. V lost 4 bases, J lost 3 bases, and 9 bases lay in between. The chain's CDR3 is CSVAQGYTEAFF. The DNA of the CDR3 is TGCAGCGTTGCCCAGGGGTACACTGAAGCTTTCTTT.

Ten or more counts support this clonotype. The chain has TRBV10-3 and TRBJ1-1; no clear D. This CDR3 spans 13 amino acids. Germline CDR1 is ENHRY and CDR2 is SYGVKD. Trimming cost V 3 bases and J 3 bases, with 8 bases left between them. The CDR3 bases are TGTGCCATCAGTGATCTGATTGACACTGAAGCTTTCTTT. Translating it yields CAISDLIDTEAFF.

V gene TRBV18 combines with J gene TRBJ2-7; D is ambiguous. Germline CDR1 reads KGHSH; CDR2 reads LQKENI. This CDR3 is built from 14 residues. The V gene lost 3 bases and the J gene lost 1 base, with 10 bases spanning the gap. The CDR3 reads CASSPPERSYEQYF. The DNA for the CDR3 is TGTGCCAGCTCACCCCCAGAACGGTCCTACGAGCAGTACTTC.

Remarks on this clonotype: With a much larger clone just one base away, this may be a read error. The chain recombines TRBV7-6 with TRBJ2-2; 8 bases line up with TRBD1. This CDR3 is 15 amino acids long. Germline assignment: CDR1 SGHVS and CDR2 FNYEAQ. For the CDR3, the DNA is TGTGCCAGCAGCCCGGACCCAGGGGGCCCCGGGGAGCTGTTGTTT. It encodes CASSPDPGGPGELLF.

This clonotype has a count of ten or more. CDR3 in DNA: TGCAGTGCTAGTTTTAGGGTGGGCACTGAAGCTTTCTTT. Its translation is CSASFRVGTEAFF. The rearrangement uses TRBV20-1 and TRBJ1-1, with unresolved D. V was pared by 3 bases and J by 4 bases, with 12 bases between. The germline V gene has CDR1 DFQATT and CDR2 SNEGSKA (reference sequence). The CDR3 totals 13 residues.

This clonotype was counted a few times. The chain combines TRBV11-1 with TRBJ2-3, with D maybe TRBD2 (6 bases). The V and J ends lost 4 bases and 0 bases respectively, with 11 bases between them. Germline V CDR1 and CDR2: SGHAT, FQDESV (reference sequence). The CDR3 spans 15 residues. The CDR3 coding sequence is TGTGCCAGCAGCTCTAGCGAGGTTAGCACAGATACGCAGTATTTT. Residues: CASSSSEVSTDTQYF.

This clonotype was seen at least ten times. The CDR3 nucleotides read TGCAGTGGCACGAAGACGGGAGGTGATAACTATGGCTACACCTTC. This encodes CSGTKTGGDNYGYTF. The chain has TRBV20-1 and TRBJ1-2; D remains ambiguous. Germline V gene data show CDR1 as DFQATT and CDR2 as SNEGSKA (reference sequence). The CDR3 extends over 15 amino acids. The V end was cut by 7 bases, the J end by 1 base, with 19 bases between.

This clonotype showed up just a few times. V is TRBV10-1 and J is TRBJ1-2, with 9 bases that match TRBD1. The CDR3 runs to 14 residues. J gave up 7 bases and V 8 bases, and 11 bases lay outside the gene matches. Germline V CDR1 and CDR2: WNHNN, SYGVQD (reference sequence). The CDR3 spells CASGDRESEGGYTF. Here the CDR3 DNA reads TGCGCCAGCGGGGACAGGGAATCAGAAGGTGGCTACACCTTC.

About this clonotype: The CDR3 does not close with the conserved phenylalanine or tryptophan, likely indicating a read error. The DNA is left out, because the CDR3 cannot be placed on it with certainty; the CDR3 is given as TCRdb lists it. The V gene is TRBV29-1, the J gene TRBJ2-7. The germline gives CDR1 SQVTM, CDR2 ANQGSEA. A total of 9 residues make up the CDR3, ends included. CDR3 in amino acids: CSVRVILAG.

The V gene is TRBV12-3 or TRBV12-4, the J gene TRBJ1-6, with 8 bases matching TRBD1. V was clipped by 6 bases and J by 8 bases; unmatched bases: 6. This CDR3 contains 14 residues. CDR3 in amino acids: CASRGTGEYSPLHF. In DNA, the CDR3 is TGTGCCAGCAGGGGGACAGGCGAATATTCACCCCTCCACTTT.

Comments on this clonotype: No conserved phenylalanine or tryptophan ends this CDR3, so it is likely a read error. The chain is built from TRBV28 and TRBJ1-2; 11 nucleotides match TRBD1. The V and J ends lost 6 bases and 5 bases, in that order; junction bases with no gene match: 8. CDR3 length: 15 amino acids. Looked up from germline, CDR1 is MDHEN and CDR2 is SYDVKM. In DNA form, the CDR3 reads TGTGCCAGCAGCCTCCGGGACAGGGGGTATTATGGCTACACCTAC. Translated, it gives CASSLRDRGYYGYTY.

In the case of this clonotype: A single base separates this from a much larger clone, so it may be a read error. The rearrangement links TRBV28 to TRBJ1-3, with unresolved D. Germline CDR1 MDHEN, CDR2 SYDVKM. The CDR3 is 14 residues long. Between the trimmed V and J ends, which lost 10 bases and 5 bases, there was a span of 18 bases. The CDR3 region is CANRVGEGRNTIYF. CDR3 DNA: TGTGCCAACAGAGTTGGAGAAGGGAGAAACACCATATATTTT.

V and J are TRBV6-5 and TRBJ2-5; tentatively, D is TRBD2 (6 bases). The V gene's germline CDR1 is MNHEY and CDR2 SVGAGI. The CDR3 is 13 amino acids. The V gene lost 1 base and the J gene lost 3 bases, with 6 bases spanning the gap. The CDR3 sequence: CASSYLAEETQYF. As DNA, the CDR3 is TGTGCCAGCAGTTACTTAGCGGAAGAGACCCAGTACTTC.

The chain is built from TRBV3-1 and TRBJ1-1, with a tentative D call TRBD1 (6 bases). The V end lost 0 bases, the J end lost 9 bases, and 14 bases lay between the germline ends. There are 14 residues in the CDR3. The V gene's germline CDR1 is LGHDT and CDR2 YNNKEL (reference sequence). CDR3 sequence (DNA): TGTGCCAGCAGCCAAGATGGACAGTCGAAGAAAGCTTTCTTT. It yields the protein CASSQDGQSKKAFF. Full variable domain (rest looked up from reference TRBV3-1 and TRBJ1-1): DTAVSQTPKYLVTQMGNDKSIKCEQNLGHDTMYWYKQDSKKFLKIMFSYNNKELIINETVPNRFSPKSPDKAHLNLHINSLELGDSAVYFCASSQDGQSKKAFFGQGTRLTVV.

The chain joins TRBV18 to TRBJ2-7; D might be TRBD1 (5 bases). V lost 0 bases and J lost 1, with 10 bases in between. This CDR3 is 15 amino acids long. The germline gives CDR1 KGHSH, CDR2 LQKENI. The chain's CDR3 is CASSPPQDPSYEQYF. The DNA of the CDR3 is TGTGCCAGCTCACCACCACAGGATCCATCCTACGAGCAGTACTTC.

This clonotype was found many times. The chain recombines TRBV28 with TRBJ2-7, with D maybe TRBD1 (6 bases). Germline lookup yields CDR1 MDHEN and CDR2 SYDVKM. This CDR3 is 14 amino acids long. Deletions cut 11 bases from V and 0 bases from J, with 17 bases between. Written as DNA, the CDR3 is TGTGCCGGTCGGAAGGGGACAAACTCCTACGAGCAGTACTTC. Its translation is CAGRKGTNSYEQYF.